A selection of T cell receptor beta chains follows, all from one sample in a study of T cell repertoires in cytomegalovirus infection. Antigens of these TCRs are unknown. TCRdb recomputed calls from the reads with MiXCR, one row per CDR3 protein. The data contain about 47,000 distinct CDR3 sequences, roughly a fifth of them singletons. The sample in question was CD8+ T cells from cultured PBMCs, obtained from culture after CMV antigen stimulation. Every receptor here comes from a human donor in good health (CMV status not recorded). Some clones in this sample may be carry-over from other donors' samples. The CDR3 runs from the conserved cysteine through the conserved F or W. Fields, in order: V gene, D gene, J gene, clone size, CDR3 DNA, CDR3 protein. The D gene is left open where the match is weak. Clone size is not always given. Where it is, it says once, few, many or a class for expanded clones.

TRBV11-2	-	TRBJ2-3	-	TGTGCCAGCAGCTTCCTCGGGCCCACCCTAGATACGCAGTATTTT	CASSFLGPTLDTQYF
TRBV7-7	-	TRBJ2-7	many	TGTGCTAGCAGCCTTTATCAGGGCTACGAGCAGTACTTC	CASSLYQGYEQYF
TRBV7-2	TRBD1	TRBJ2-7	many	TGTGCCAGCAGCCCGGGACAGGGTGACGAGCAGTACTTC	CASSPGQGDEQYF
TRBV29-1	-	TRBJ2-7	-	TGCAGCGTGTACAGGGACTACGAGCAGTACTTC	CSVYRDYEQYF
TRBV11-3	-	TRBJ2-7	few	TGTGCCAGCAGCTTAGGGTACGGGGCACTGCAGGAGTACTTC	CASSLGYGALQEYF
TRBV5-5	-	TRBJ2-3	-	TGTGCCAGCATATCAGATACGCAGTATTTT	CASISDTQYF
TRBV7-9	TRBD2	TRBJ2-7	many	TGTGCCAGCAGGTCCACTAGCGCCTACGAGCAGTACTTC	CASRSTSAYEQYF
TRBV7-6	-	TRBJ1-4	many	TGTGCCAGCAGCTTATCCCGTTCCCCGAATGAAAAACTGTTTTTT	CASSLSRSPNEKLFF
TRBV9	-	TRBJ1-2	-	TGTGCCAGCAGCTCAGAGGTCAGGGCTAACTATGGCTACACCTTC	CASSSEVRANYGYTF
TRBV6-2/TRBV6-3	-	TRBJ1-1	-	TGTGCCAGCAGCTACCTAGGGACGGGGAACACTGAAGCTTTCTTT	CASSYLGTGNTEAFF
TRBV12-3/TRBV12-4	-	TRBJ1-1	many	TGTGCCAGCAGTATGGACAACACTGAAGCTTTCTTT	CASSMDNTEAFF
TRBV6-1	-	TRBJ2-3	once	TGTGCCAGCACCTACGTCTCAGGCACAGATACGCAGTATTTT	CASTYVSGTDTQYF
TRBV14	-	TRBJ2-3	many	TGTGCCAGCAGATCGACAGGCGAAAGCACAGATACGCAGTATTTT	CASRSTGESTDTQYF
TRBV7-9	-	TRBJ1-4	few	TGTGCCAGCAGCTTTCCTACAGGGTCGGAACTGTTTTTT	CASSFPTGSELFF
TRBV6-2/TRBV6-3	-	TRBJ1-5	few	TGTGCCAGCAGTTACCCGAGGGACCTAGGCGGTCAGCCCCAGCATTTT	CASSYPRDLGGQPQHF
TRBV11-2	TRBD1	TRBJ2-7	-	TGTGCCAGCAGCTTAGGACCCCGGACAGGGGGACGCGAGCAGTACTTC	CASSLGPRTGGREQYF
TRBV11-2	TRBD2	TRBJ2-1	many	TGTGCCAGCAGCTTTAGCGGGCTGAGCTCCTACAATGAGCAGTTCTTC	CASSFSGLSSYNEQFF
TRBV7-8	-	TRBJ2-1	many	TGTGCCAGCAGCTTTAAAGAGGGTTACAATGAGCAGTTCTTC	CASSFKEGYNEQFF
TRBV9	-	TRBJ2-1	-	TGTGCCAGCAGCCAGGGAGGGGGGGAAGGGGCCTACAATGAGCAGTTCTTC	CASSQGGGEGAYNEQFF
TRBV30	-	TRBJ1-6	-	TGTGCCTGGAGTGTGACACCATATAATTCACCCCTCCACTTT	CAWSVTPYNSPLHF
TRBV3-1	TRBD1	TRBJ1-6	many	TGTGCCAGCAGGTCCGGGACAGATAATTCACCCCTCCACTTT	CASRSGTDNSPLHF
TRBV4-3	-	TRBJ2-5	few	TGCGCCAGCAGCCAAAAAGGGGCCTCTCAAGAGACCCAGTACTTC	CASSQKGASQETQYF
TRBV9	TRBD2	TRBJ2-1	-	TGTGTCAGCAGCGGACTAGCGGGGGACAATGAGCAGTTCTTC	CVSSGLAGDNEQFF
TRBV2	-	TRBJ1-2	-	TGTGCCAGCAGTGGGACGAGACCGGACTATGGCTACACCTTC	CASSGTRPDYGYTF
TRBV4-3	TRBD2	TRBJ2-7	-	TGCGCCAGCAGCCGGTCCTTGGTAGCGGGTCCCTACGAGCAGTACTTC	CASSRSLVAGPYEQYF
TRBV6-5	-	TRBJ2-7	few	TGTGCCAGCAGTTCGGCAGGCTACGAGCAGTACTTC	CASSSAGYEQYF
TRBV30	TRBD1	TRBJ2-6	-	TGTGCCTGGATCGGGGACAGGGCACCTGGGGCCAACGTCCTGACTTTC	CAWIGDRAPGANVLTF
TRBV28	-	TRBJ1-1	-	TGTGCCAGCAGTTTAACCGATAACACTGAAGCTTTCTTT	CASSLTDNTEAFF
TRBV7-8	-	TRBJ1-5	many	TGTGCCAGCAGCCCTAGGGGGGGGTTGCGCAATCAGCCCCAGCATTTT	CASSPRGGLRNQPQHF
TRBV9	TRBD2	TRBJ2-1	few	TGTGCCAGCAGCGCCGGGACTAGCGGGAGTTCTGAGCAGTTCTTC	CASSAGTSGSSEQFF
TRBV28	-	TRBJ2-3	-	TGTGCCAGCAGTTTAGACAGTAGCACAGATACGCAGTATTTT	CASSLDSSTDTQYF
TRBV27	-	TRBJ2-3	-	TGTGCCAGCAGTTTGTGGGACTCCAATACGCAGTATTTT	CASSLWDSNTQYF
TRBV11-2	-	TRBJ2-7	-	TGTGCCAGCAGCATCTTTGCAGGGGACTACGAGCAGTACTTC	CASSIFAGDYEQYF
TRBV6-5	TRBD1	TRBJ2-2	many	TGTGCCAGCAGTACCGGGACAGGGCACGGGGAGCTGTTTTTT	CASSTGTGHGELFF
TRBV4-3	-	TRBJ1-6	-	TGCGCCAGCAGCCGTGTCACAGGGAATTCACCCCTCCACTTT	CASSRVTGNSPLHF
TRBV7-2	-	TRBJ2-2	many	TGTGCCAGCAGCCTGAAAAGCGGATCGAACACCGGGGAGCTGTTTTTT	CASSLKSGSNTGELFF
TRBV7-6	TRBD1	TRBJ2-5	many	TGTGCCAGCAGTTGGCCCGGGACAGGGATGGAGACCCAGTACTTC	CASSWPGTGMETQYF
TRBV19	-	TRBJ1-1	once	TGTGCCAGTAGTATAGGCGTTCGGCCAGTTCCAATGAACACTGAAGCTTTCTTT	CASSIGVRPVPMNTEAFF
TRBV9	-	TRBJ1-5	-	TGTGCCAGCAGCGGAGGGGGAGTGAATCAGCCCCAGCATTTT	CASSGGGVNQPQHF
TRBV28	-	TRBJ2-5	-	TGTGCCAGCAGTTTTGGTCAGACCCAGTACTTC	CASSFGQTQYF